This is a list of T cell receptor beta chains from one sample in a study of blood T cell repertoires in COVID-19. The data were produced by immunoSEQ multiplex PCR, yet TCRdb's version contains in-frame clones alone and is incomplete. This repertoire shows approximately 230,000 clones, roughly 80% found once; its top ten account for about 10%. The sequenced material came from peripheral blood. Every receptor here comes from a man at least 80 years old with acute or convalescent COVID-19. Both conserved end residues are part of each CDR3. The order of the fields is clone size, V gene, CDR3 length, J gene, D gene, CDR3 DNA, CDR3 protein. The D gene is left open where the match is weak. Part of the rows lack a size; the others show once, few, many or a class for expanded clones.

>NA|TRBV27|16|TRBJ1-1|TRBD1
TGTGCCAGCAGTGCGTCGGGACAGGGCTTGAACACTGAAGCTTTCTTT
CASSASGQGLNTEAFF
>NA|TRBV7-3|18|TRBJ2-2|TRBD2
TGTGCCAGCAGCTCGGGACTAGCGGGAGGATTGAACACCGGGGAGCTGTTTTTT
CASSSGLAGGLNTGELFF
>NA|TRBV5-6|15|TRBJ1-1|TRBD1
TGTGCCAGCAGCTTCGGGGACAGGGTGCGGACTGAAGCTTTCTTT
CASSFGDRVRTEAFF
>NA|TRBV27|15|TRBJ2-7|NA
TGTGCCAGCAGTTTTCCTCTAGGGGGCTCCTACGAGCAGTACTTC
CASSFPLGGSYEQYF
>NA|TRBV5-1|15|TRBJ2-3|TRBD2
TGCGCCAGCACCGCGGGAGGAGCTAGCACAGATACGCAGTATTTT
CASTAGGASTDTQYF
>once|TRBV5-5|14|TRBJ2-7|TRBD1
TGTGCCAGCAGCTTTTTTGGGACAGCCTACGAGCAGTACTTC
CASSFFGTAYEQYF
>NA|TRBV4-1|15|TRBJ1-2|TRBD1
TGCGCCAGCAGCCAAAGGACAGGGGGTCCCTATGGCTACACCTTC
CASSQRTGGPYGYTF
>NA|TRBV2|11|TRBJ1-2|TRBD1
TGTGCCAGTGGACAGGCGGCGGAGGTCACCTTC
CASGQAAEVTF
>once|TRBV5-8|13|TRBJ1-2|NA
TGTGCCAGCAGCTTGAAAGGAGACTATGGCTACACCTTC
CASSLKGDYGYTF
>NA|TRBV5-1|24|TRBJ2-5|TRBD2
TGCGCCAGCAGCTTGGCGACTAGCGGGAGTGCGGGGTTCTGGGCGCGGAGGAAGCGAGAGACCCAGTACTTC
CASSLATSGSAGFWARRKRETQYF
>NA|TRBV6-5|14|TRBJ2-7|TRBD1
TGTGCCAGCAGGCCGGGACAGGGAAACTACGAGCAGTACTTC
CASRPGQGNYEQYF
>NA|TRBV11-3|15|TRBJ2-3|NA
TGTGCCAGCAGCTTTACAGGAACTAGCACAGATACGCAGTATTTT
CASSFTGTSTDTQYF
>NA|TRBV5-1|13|TRBJ2-7|TRBD2
TGCGCCAGCCGGACTAGCGGGGTCTACGAGCAGTACTTC
CASRTSGVYEQYF
>NA|TRBV6-5|16|TRBJ2-1|TRBD2
TGTGCCAGCAGTTACTCACCTAGCGGGAACCCTTTTGAGCAGTTCTTC
CASSYSPSGNPFEQFF
>NA|TRBV2|14|TRBJ2-3|TRBD2
TGTGCCAGCAGCAGCGGGGGGCCTTTTGACACGCAGTATTTT
CASSSGGPFDTQYF
>NA|TRBV12-3/TRBV12-4|13|TRBJ2-3|NA
TGTGCCAGCAGAACAGGTAGCACAGATACGCAGTATTTT
CASRTGSTDTQYF
>NA|TRBV18|17|TRBJ2-7|TRBD1
TGTGCCAGCTCACCCCCGGCAGGACAGGGGCGCTCCTACGAGCAGTACTTC
CASSPPAGQGRSYEQYF
>NA|TRBV3-1/TRBV3-2|11|TRBJ2-7|NA
TGTGCCACCCTGTACGGAGTCCAACAGTACTTC
CATLYGVQQYF
>NA|TRBV27|15|TRBJ1-6|TRBD1
TGTGCCAGCAGTTACCGGACAGGGGGGGCGTCACCCCTCCACTTT
CASSYRTGGASPLHF
>NA|TRBV27|14|TRBJ1-1|NA
TGTGCCAGCAGCTTCGGACAGTACGGCACTGAAGCTTTCTTT
CASSFGQYGTEAFF
>NA|TRBV3-1/TRBV3-2|15|TRBJ1-3|NA
TGTGCCAGCAGCCCGACAGCAAGCTCTGGAAACACCATATATTTT
CASSPTASSGNTIYF
>NA|TRBV2|15|TRBJ2-1|TRBD2
TGTGCCAGCATCCAAGCGGGAGGGTCCTACAATGAGCAGTTCTTC
CASIQAGGSYNEQFF
>NA|TRBV18|13|TRBJ2-3|TRBD1
TGTGCCAGCTCACCGACACAGGGGGTTGAGCAGTATTTT
CASSPTQGVEQYF
>NA|TRBV5-8|9|TRBJ1-2|NA
TGTGCCAGCCCGGGGGGCTACACCTTC
CASPGGYTF
>once|TRBV7-9|15|TRBJ2-3|TRBD1
TGTGCCAGCAGCCTGACAGGGGTTGGTACAGATACGCAGTATTTT
CASSLTGVGTDTQYF
>once|TRBV6-1|17|TRBJ2-3|NA
TGTGCCAGCAGTGAAAGGTGGGGCCGTGCTAGCACAGATACGCAGTATTTT
CASSERWGRASTDTQYF
>NA|TRBV28|13|TRBJ1-4|TRBD1
TGTGCCCTTCAGCGGGCAGGGGGAGAAAAACTGTTTTTT
CALQRAGGEKLFF
>NA|TRBV24-1|14|TRBJ2-1|NA
TGTGCCACCAGTGATTTGACCAGGGCGTATGAGCAGTTCTTC
CATSDLTRAYEQFF
>NA|TRBV5-5|15|TRBJ2-5|TRBD1
TGTGCCAGCAGCTCGGGACAGGGGCTGGGGGAGACCCAGTACTTC
CASSSGQGLGETQYF
>NA|TRBV27|14|TRBJ1-4|TRBD1
TGTGCCAGCAGTTCCCAGGGGGCTAATGAAAAACTGTTTTTT
CASSSQGANEKLFF
>NA|TRBV28|12|TRBJ1-6|NA
TGTGCCAGCAGGCGGCAGATTTCACCCCTCCACTTT
CASRRQISPLHF
>NA|TRBV5-4|14|TRBJ2-5|NA
TGTGCCAGCAGCGCCGGGACACATCAAGAGACCCAGTACTTC
CASSAGTHQETQYF
>NA|TRBV5-1|16|TRBJ2-5|TRBD2
TGCGCCAGCAGCTTGGTGGGGACTAGCAGACAAGAGACCCAGTACTTC
CASSLVGTSRQETQYF
>NA|TRBV24-1|18|TRBJ2-3|TRBD2
TGTGCCACCAGTGATACCCGTAGCGGGAGGGCCTCTACAGATACGCAGTATTTT
CATSDTRSGRASTDTQYF
>NA|TRBV7-2|16|TRBJ2-3|TRBD2
TGTGCCAGCAGCCGCACTAGCGGGTTTGGCACAGATACGCAGTATTTT
CASSRTSGFGTDTQYF